Below, 27 T cell receptor beta chains from the same sample are listed, as sequenced in a study of T cells in localized non-small cell lung cancer. Generated by immunoSEQ multiplex PCR, the TCRdb table keeps only in-frame clones and is missing some. This sample has around 26,000 clones, with 90% found just once. The sample was peripheral blood, taken before any cancer treatment. These receptors came from a woman aged 35 to 70 with stage I lung adenocarcinoma.

The chain has TRBV11-3 and TRBJ2-6; TRBD2 is a possible D gene (5 bases). The germline V gene encodes CDR1 SGHNT and CDR2 YENEEA. This CDR3 contains 14 residues. The V gene lost 5 bases and the J gene lost 4 bases, with 9 bases spanning the gap. CDR3 sequence (DNA): TGTGCCAGCAGCGGGCGGGCCGGGGCCAACGTCCTGACTTTC. Its protein is CASSGRAGANVLTF. Together with reference TRBV11-3 and TRBJ2-6, the CDR3 gives the full variable domain: EAGVVQSPRYKIIEKKQPVAFWCNPISGHNTLYWYLQNLGQGPELLIRYENEEAVDDSQLPKDRFSAERLKGVDSTLKIQPAELGDSAVYLCASSGRAGANVLTFGAGSRLTVL.

The CDR3 nucleotides read TGTGCCAGCAGCCGGACAGGGAGCACCGGGGAGCTGTTTTTT. Protein product: CASSRTGSTGELFF. The V call is TRBV7-2, the J call TRBJ2-2; the match to TRBD1 covers 8 bases. The CDR3 spans 14 residues. The trim removed 5 bases at V and 4 bases at J, leaving 3 bases unmatched. CDR1 is SGHTA, CDR2 FQGNSA, per germline.

The chain recombines TRBV9 with TRBJ1-1, with 8 bases identical to TRBD1. The CDR3 consists of 16 residues. Trimming removed 3 bases from V and 1 base from J; junction bases left unmatched: 8. Germline CDR1 is SGDLS and CDR2 is YYNGEE. The CDR3, as DNA: TGTGCCAGCAGCGCGGGACACCAGGGGGCGAACACTGAAGCTTTCTTT. Its translation is CASSAGHQGANTEAFF.

The V call is TRBV6-5, the J call TRBJ1-1; D is ambiguous. The CDR3 loop spans 14 amino acids. The ends were cut back, 0 bases at V and 4 bases at J, with 9 bases in the middle. Germline V gene lookup returns CDR1 MNHEY and CDR2 SVGAGI. The CDR3 protein is CASSYSVQLTEAFF. Written as DNA, the CDR3 is TGTGCCAGCAGTTACTCGGTACAACTCACTGAAGCTTTCTTT.

The rearrangement joins TRBV21-1 to TRBJ2-1. TRBV21-1 counts as a pseudogene. The CDR3 totals 19 residues. The CDR3 nucleotides are TGTGCCAGCAGCAAAGGTCAGGGAGATGCTAGGTCTTTGGCCTTTGAGCAGTTCTTC. Amino acid sequence: CASSKGQGDARSLAFEQFF.

The rearrangement uses TRBV27 and TRBJ1-1; D unclear. Germline-derived CDR1 and CDR2 are MNHEY and SMNVEV (reference sequence). The CDR3 spans 11 residues. The germline V and J ends were trimmed by 4 bases and 2 bases, with 2 bases remaining between them. CDR3 sequence: CASSSNTEAFF. In nucleotides, the CDR3 is TGTGCCAGCAGTTCAAACACTGAAGCTTTCTTT.

The chain carries TRBV6-6 and TRBJ2-7; D might be TRBD1 (6 bases). V was clipped by 7 bases and J by 0 bases, with 19 bases between them. The germline V gene encodes CDR1 MNHNY and CDR2 SVGAGI (reference sequence). CDR3 length equals 16 residues. CDR3 loop: CASNPAAQGYSYEQYF. DNA for the CDR3: TGTGCCAGCAACCCTGCGGCACAGGGCTACTCCTACGAGCAGTACTTC.

V is TRBV7-9 and J is TRBJ1-2, with 11 bases that match TRBD1. Germline-derived CDR1 and CDR2 are SEHNR and FQNEAQ (reference sequence). The CDR3 spans 17 residues. V trimming: 7 bases; J trimming: 1 base; junction bases outside the gene matches: 11. CDR3 protein: CASTHGGQGVINYGYTF. Here the CDR3 DNA reads TGTGCCAGCACCCACGGGGGACAGGGGGTTATTAACTATGGCTACACCTTC.

The chain links TRBV5-1 to TRBJ1-4; a weak D match, TRBD1 (6 bases). There are 15 residues in the CDR3. Per the germline V gene, CDR1 is SGHRS and CDR2 is YFSETQ. V was trimmed by 0 bases and J by 7 bases, leaving 13 bases between them. The CDR3 is CASSLVPGVVEKLFF. The CDR3 nucleotides are TGCGCCAGCAGCTTGGTGCCAGGGGTGGTTGAAAAACTGTTTTTT.

The chain is built from TRBV7-2 and TRBJ1-4, with TRBD1 as a possible D gene (5 bases). V was pared by 5 bases and J by 3 bases, with 13 bases between. The CDR3 covers 15 residues. CDR1 and CDR2 from the germline V gene are SGHTA and FQGNSA. CDR3 residues: CASSTGTTSNEKLFF. CDR3 DNA sequence: TGTGCCAGCAGCACAGGAACGACTTCTAATGAAAAACTGTTTTTT.

The rearrangement uses TRBV7-2 and TRBJ2-6, with 8 bases identical to TRBD1. CDR3 length: 16 residues. The germline V gene has CDR1 SGHTA and CDR2 FQGNSA. V dropped 5 bases and J dropped 0; count of bases not matched to a gene: 3. DNA of the CDR3: TGTGCCAGCAGCCAAGACAGGGGCTCTGGGGCCAACGTCCTGACTTTC. This gives the protein CASSQDRGSGANVLTF.

The V and J genes are TRBV2 and TRBJ1-1; D may be TRBD1 (6 bases). The CDR3 is 12 residues long. The V gene lost 8 bases and the J gene lost 3 bases, with 10 bases spanning the gap. CDR1 and CDR2 (germline): SNHLY, FYNNEI. The CDR3 reads CASRRGYTEAFF. The CDR3, as DNA: TGTGCCAGCCGCAGGGGCTACACTGAAGCTTTCTTT.

This clone was recorded a few times. The rearrangement links TRBV20-1 to TRBJ1-1; D gene unclear. The ends were cut back, 6 bases at V and 1 base at J, with 6 bases in the middle. CDR3 length: 11 residues. CDR1 is DFQATT and CDR2 is SNEGSKA in the germline V gene (reference sequence). The CDR3 DNA is TGCAGTGCCAGTAAGAACACTGAAGCTTTCTTT. This gives the protein CSASKNTEAFF.

This clone was seen a handful of times. The chain employs TRBV5-6 and TRBJ1-6; D is undetermined. The CDR3 is made up of 12 amino acids. Germline CDR1 is SGHDT and CDR2 is YYEEEE. V lost 4 bases to trimming and J lost 7 bases, with 6 bases between them. This CDR3 reads CASSLRNSPLHF. The CDR3 DNA reads TGTGCCAGCAGCCTCAGGAATTCACCCCTCCACTTT.

The chain uses TRBV7-2 and TRBJ1-5; the match to TRBD1 covers 8 bases. The CDR3 sequence is 16 residues long. V dropped 2 bases and J dropped 6; count of bases not matched to a gene: 9. Looked up from germline, CDR1 is SGHTA and CDR2 is FQGNSA. CDR3 amino acids: CASSLRPGTGGQPQHF. CDR3 sequence (DNA): TGTGCCAGCAGCTTAAGGCCGGGGACAGGAGGTCAGCCCCAGCATTTT.

The V and J genes are TRBV7-2 and TRBJ2-5, with 11 bases that match TRBD2. The CDR3 totals 17 residues. Looked up from germline, CDR1 is SGHTA and CDR2 is FQGNSA. J gave up 7 bases and V 4 bases, and 14 bases lay outside the gene matches. The CDR3 DNA follows: TGTGCCAGCAGCTCGGGCATGCTAGCGGGAGGAGAAGGGACCCAGTACTTC. Amino acid sequence: CASSSGMLAGGEGTQYF.

The rearrangement uses TRBV5-1 and TRBJ2-3; 7 nucleotides line up with TRBD1. This CDR3 is built from 14 residues. CDR1 is SGHRS and CDR2 is YFSETQ in the germline V gene. V lost 2 bases, J lost 3 bases, and 3 bases stayed unmatched. The DNA of the CDR3 is TGCGCCAGCAGCTTAGACAGGGCGACAGATACGCAGTATTTT. Translated: CASSLDRATDTQYF.

The chain recombines TRBV9 with TRBJ2-5, with D perhaps TRBD1 or TRBD2 (5 bases each). The better agreement between TRBJ2-7 and the DNA end casts doubt on the J call. This CDR3 region has 16 residues. Germline loops: CDR1 SGDLS, CDR2 YYNGEE. CDR3 nucleotide sequence: TGTGCCAGCAGCGTCGCAGGGTGGGCGGGCTCCTACGAGCAGTACTTC. Amino acids: CASSVAGWAGSYEQYF.

The CDR3: CASPFRTGTYTYEQYF. For the CDR3, the DNA is TGTGCCAGCCCTTTTAGGACAGGGACCTATACCTACGAGCAGTACTTC. The chain links TRBV7-2 to TRBJ2-7; 8 bases are a match to TRBD1. In germline, CDR1 is SGHTA, CDR2 FQGNSA. CDR3 length: 16 amino acids. V dropped 8 bases and J dropped 2; count of bases not matched to a gene: 14.

This clone has a single count. The chain has TRBV28 and TRBJ2-2; D may be TRBD2 (7 bases). Trimming pared 2 bases from V and 7 bases from J, leaving 14 bases between. Germline assignment: CDR1 MDHEN and CDR2 SYDVKM. This CDR3 region has 15 residues. The CDR3 reads CASSLGGAKNGELFF. DNA for the CDR3: TGTGCCAGCAGTTTAGGGGGGGCCAAAAACGGGGAGCTGTTTTTT. Drawing the rest from reference TRBV28 and TRBJ2-2, the complete variable domain is DVKVTQSSRYLVKRTGEKVFLECVQDMDHENMFWYRQDPGLGLRLIYFSYDVKMKEKGDIPEGYSVSREKKERFSLILESASTNQTSMYLCASSLGGAKNGELFFGEGSRLTVL.

The chain carries TRBV7-2 and TRBJ1-5; D is unresolved. The germline V gene has CDR1 SGHTA and CDR2 FQGNSA. The ends were cut back, 2 bases at V and 5 bases at J, with 7 bases in the middle. CDR3 length equals 13 residues. CDR3 bases: TGTGCCAGCAGCTTAAGCGTCGATCAGCCCCAGCATTTT. Protein: CASSLSVDQPQHF.

The V gene is TRBV6-6, the J gene TRBJ1-2; 10 nucleotides align to TRBD1. The CDR3 covers 14 residues. Germline V lookup: CDR1 MNHNY, CDR2 SVGAGI (reference sequence). V trimming: 6 bases; J trimming: 2 bases; junction bases outside the gene matches: 3. CDR3: CASRTGGMNYGYTF. The DNA of the CDR3 is TGTGCCAGCAGGACAGGGGGCATGAACTATGGCTACACCTTC.

The rearrangement links TRBV19 to TRBJ1-1; D remains ambiguous. The V gene's germline CDR1 is LNHDA and CDR2 SQIVND (reference sequence). V lost 6 bases, J lost 1 base, and 9 bases lay in between. There are 13 residues in the CDR3. The CDR3 loop reads CASRGFANTEAFF. The CDR3 DNA sequence: TGTGCCAGTAGGGGGTTCGCGAACACTGAAGCTTTCTTT.

CDR3 sequence: CASSERSHSGNTIYF. CDR3 DNA: TGTGCCAGCAGTGAACGGAGTCACTCTGGAAACACCATATATTTT. The chain couples TRBV2 to TRBJ1-3; no definite D call. Trimming took off 2 bases at V and 0 bases at J, with 8 bases between the two ends. This CDR3 spans 15 amino acids. CDR1 is SNHLY and CDR2 is FYNNEI in the germline V gene.

The V call is TRBV7-2, the J call TRBJ1-5; TRBD1 matches at 8 bases. Per germline, CDR1 SGHTA and CDR2 FQGNSA. J lost 7 bases, V lost 5 bases, and 10 bases had no gene match. This CDR3 contains 15 residues. This CDR3 is CASSLRTGSGQPQHF. The CDR3 DNA reads as TGTGCCAGCAGCCTTAGGACAGGGTCAGGCCAGCCCCAGCATTTT.

The chain is built from TRBV28 and TRBJ2-1; no reliable D call. The CDR3 has 15 residues. Germline assignment: CDR1 MDHEN and CDR2 SYDVKM. The germline V and J ends were trimmed by 8 bases and 1 base, with 15 bases remaining between them. CDR3 region: CASRTPEISYNEQFF. The CDR3 bases are TGTGCCAGCCGTACCCCTGAGATATCCTACAATGAGCAGTTCTTC.

The genes are TRBV6-5 and TRBJ1-4; a weak D match, TRBD1 (5 bases). Trimming cost V 6 bases and J 6 bases, with 5 bases left between them. The CDR3 has 11 amino acids. The V gene's germline CDR1 is MNHEY and CDR2 SVGAGI. DNA of the CDR3: TGTGCCAGCAGAGGGGATGAAAAACTGTTTTTT. The encoded protein is CASRGDEKLFF.